The 17 T cell receptor beta chains below were found in one sample sequenced in a study of PD-1 blockade in classical Hodgkin lymphoma. Every patient experienced relapse after autologous stem cell transplantation, and brentuximab vedotin exposure varied. Some clones are missing from TCRdb's copy, which holds only in-frame ones; the method was immunoSEQ multiplex PCR. The data contain approximately 90,000 clones, about nine tenths of them seen just once; the ten biggest clones take up about 2.7%. Sequencing used peripheral blood mononuclear cells (PBMCs), obtained before the second cycle of nivolumab. The receptors were sampled from a human donor with classical Hodgkin lymphoma.

The V call is TRBV29-1, the J call TRBJ2-7; TRBD1 agrees at 7 bases. V lost 2 bases to trimming and J lost 0 bases; unmatched junction nucleotides: 1. CDR3 length: 13 amino acids. Germline loops: CDR1 SQVTM, CDR2 ANQGSEA. CDR3 sequence (DNA): TGCAGCGTTGAACCAGGGGGCTCCTACGAGCAGTACTTC. Its translation: CSVEPGGSYEQYF.

The chain carries TRBV6-5 and TRBJ2-3; D not certain. The V gene lost 7 bases and the J gene lost 2 bases, with 4 bases spanning the gap. Germline values: CDR1 MNHEY, CDR2 SVGAGI. The CDR3 is 11 residues long. CDR3 in amino acids: CASTNTDTQYF. CDR3 DNA: TGTGCCAGCACGAACACAGATACGCAGTATTTT.

This chain connects TRBV6-5 to TRBJ1-6, with unresolved D. Germline V gene data show CDR1 as MNHEY and CDR2 as SVGAGI. V was cut by 4 bases and J by 0 bases, with 4 bases left in between. The CDR3 runs 14 residues. CDR3 nucleotides: TGTGCCAGCAGTTCGAGCTCCTATAATTCACCCCTCCACTTT. Translating it yields CASSSSSYNSPLHF.

This rearrangement joins TRBV4-2 to TRBJ2-1; possible D gene TRBD2, 6 bases. In germline, CDR1 is LGHNA, CDR2 YNFKEQ. V was cut by 4 bases and J by 9 bases, with 19 bases left in between. This CDR3 has 15 amino acids. CDR3 in DNA: TGTGCCAGCAGCCTTTACCCGGAGGGAGCATCTGAGCAGTTCTTC. It specifies CASSLYPEGASEQFF.

This rearrangement joins TRBV4-1 to TRBJ2-1; 12 nucleotides agree with TRBD2. Trimming cost V 2 bases and J 4 bases; bases outside gene matches: 0. CDR1 is MGHRA and CDR2 is YSYEKL in the germline V gene. There are 15 residues in the CDR3. The CDR3: CASSQLAGGYNEQFF. The DNA for the CDR3 is TGCGCCAGCAGCCAACTAGCGGGAGGGTACAATGAGCAGTTCTTC.

The CDR3 DNA reads TGTGCCACCAGCAGAGTATCCGGCCGAAGGGGGTTTGGAAACACCATATATTTT. This encodes CATSRVSGRRGFGNTIYF. The gene calls are TRBV15 and TRBJ1-3; D is perhaps TRBD1 (6 bases). Trimming took off 1 base at V and 3 bases at J, with 19 bases between the two ends. Per germline, CDR1 LNHNV and CDR2 YYDKDF (reference sequence). The CDR3 is 18 residues long.

This rearrangement joins TRBV30 to TRBJ1-5; D is unresolved. Looked up from germline, CDR1 is GTSNPN and CDR2 is SVGIG (reference sequence). CDR3 length: 13 residues. The V gene lost 0 bases and the J gene lost 9 bases, with 12 bases spanning the gap. Written as DNA, the CDR3 is TGTGCCTGGAGTGTAAGAACGGCTAGGCCCCAGCATTTT. This translates into CAWSVRTARPQHF.

The rearrangement joins TRBV7-9 to TRBJ2-5; unclear D gene. The CDR3 is 16 residues long. The V and J ends lost 5 bases and 5 bases respectively, with 21 bases between them. Germline loops: CDR1 SEHNR, CDR2 FQNEAQ (reference sequence). The CDR3 nucleotides are TGTGCCAGCAGCCAGGATGAGATGCCAATCTGGGAGACCCAGTACTTC. Protein sequence: CASSQDEMPIWETQYF.

The chain employs TRBV6-5 and TRBJ1-2; D call uncertain. Between the trimmed V and J ends, which lost 4 bases and 5 bases, there was a span of 8 bases. This CDR3 has 12 residues. Germline V gene sequence: CDR1 MNHEY, CDR2 SVGAGI. CDR3 sequence (DNA): TGTGCCAGCAGTTCCGTCCCTTATGGCTACACCTTC. This translates into CASSSVPYGYTF.

The rearrangement links TRBV14 to TRBJ2-7; weak D call: TRBD1 (6 bases). This CDR3 has 14 amino acids. The germline CDR1 and CDR2 sequences are SGHDN and FVKESK. The V and J ends lost 2 bases and 3 bases respectively, with 11 bases between them. CDR3 region: CASSQIDRNYEQYF. In DNA form, the CDR3 reads TGTGCCAGCAGCCAAATAGACAGGAACTACGAGCAGTACTTC.

J is TRBJ2-7 and V is TRBV5-4; 10 nucleotides line up with TRBD1. There are 15 residues in the CDR3. Unmatched junction bases numbered 9, after V lost 3 bases and J lost 6 bases. Germline values: CDR1 SGHNT, CDR2 YYREEE (reference sequence). This CDR3 is CASSWAGTGVREQYF. Written as DNA, the CDR3 is TGTGCCAGCAGCTGGGCCGGGACAGGGGTGCGCGAGCAGTACTTC. Filled out from reference TRBV5-4 and TRBJ2-7, the complete variable domain reads ETGVTQSPTHLIKTRGQQVTLRCSSQSGHNTVSWYQQALGQGPQFIFQYYREEENGRGNFPPRFSGLQFPNYSSELNVNALELDDSALYLCASSWAGTGVREQYFGPGTRLTVT.

This clone was observed a single time. The V gene is TRBV7-7, the J gene TRBJ2-1; the D gene is possibly TRBD2 (5 bases). The germline V gene has CDR1 SSHAT and CDR2 FNYEAQ (reference sequence). The V end lost 1 base, the J end lost 0 bases, and 10 bases lay between the germline ends. This CDR3 is 16 amino acids long. CDR3 in DNA: TGTGCCAGCAGCTTAGACCCGGGAAGCTCCTACAATGAGCAGTTCTTC. Protein sequence: CASSLDPGSSYNEQFF.

V is TRBV29-1 and J is TRBJ2-3, with D unclear. Germline CDR1 reads SQVTM; CDR2 reads ANQGSEA. The CDR3 has 14 amino acids. V dropped 5 bases and J dropped 5 bases, with 17 bases sitting between them. The DNA of the CDR3 is TGCAGCGTTAGGACGGCCCTCCTGGGAGATACGCAGTATTTT. It specifies CSVRTALLGDTQYF.

About this clone: The same CDR3 is also encoded by other DNA sequences in this sample. The chain recombines TRBV6-1 with TRBJ2-1; maybe TRBD1 (6 bases). V lost 3 bases to trimming and J lost 2 bases, with 8 bases between them. The length of the CDR3 is 14 residues. Germline values: CDR1 MNHNS, CDR2 SASEGT. The CDR3: CASSDRGTYNEQFF. The CDR3 nucleotides are TGTGCCAGCAGTGACAGGGGCACCTACAATGAGCAGTTCTTC.

The chain links TRBV10-2 to TRBJ2-2, with 10 positions matching TRBD2. The CDR3 spans 14 residues. V lost 6 bases, J lost 7 bases, and 5 bases stayed unmatched. Germline values: CDR1 WSHSY, CDR2 SAAADI. CDR3 sequence reads: CASRLAGDSGELFF. CDR3 bases: TGCGCCAGCAGGCTAGCGGGAGATAGCGGGGAGCTGTTTTTT.

The chain employs TRBV27 and TRBJ1-2; tentative D call: TRBD1 (6 bases). V dropped 3 bases and J dropped 3 bases, with 11 bases sitting between them. From germline, CDR1 is MNHEY and CDR2 SMNVEV (reference sequence). The CDR3 covers 14 residues. The CDR3 protein is CASSFRGDYYGYTF. CDR3 nucleotide sequence: TGTGCCAGCAGTTTCAGGGGTGATTACTATGGCTACACCTTC.

J is TRBJ2-1 and V is TRBV27, with TRBD1 matching over 8 bases. The CDR3 is 14 residues long. Losses at the gene ends were 5 bases for V and 8 bases for J; bases not matched to a gene: 8. From germline, CDR1 is MNHEY and CDR2 SMNVEV (reference sequence). The CDR3 sequence is CASSPRTGRYEQFF. The CDR3 DNA sequence: TGTGCCAGCAGTCCCCGGACAGGGAGGTATGAGCAGTTCTTC.